This T cell receptor (beta chain) was identified in a study of response to subunit inactivated influenza vaccine. Overall study results and limits: Researchers suggested that each seasonal influenza vaccination recruits few new T cells.

V was cut by 2 bases and J by 6 bases, with 11 bases left in between. Germline V CDR1 and CDR2: SGHRS, YFSETQ. The CDR3 is 13 amino acids. This clonotype has just a few counts. The antigen is undetermined. TCRdb itself ran the RT-PCR reads through MiXCR, one entry per CDR3 protein. This repertoire shows roughly 630,000 distinct CDR3 sequences, around 15% found once; its top ten account for less than 9%. The source was PBMCs from blood, collected 14 to 15 days before vaccination. The V gene is TRBV5-1, the J gene TRBJ1-2; no clear D. This clonotype was obtained from a man in his fifties who received an inactivated influenza vaccine. The CDR3 bases are TGCGCCAGCAGCTTCTCAGACCAGGATGGCTACACCTTC. Protein sequence: CASSFSDQDGYTF.